The clone carrying this T cell receptor beta chain came up many times. The record originates from a study of T cells after yellow fever vaccination. V shed 6 bases and J shed 7 bases, with 10 bases lying between them. The CDR3 is made up of 13 amino acids. Germline loops: CDR1 SGHDN, CDR2 FVKESK. TCRdb used MiXCR to reprocess the 5' RACE reads, holding one entry per CDR3 protein. Among 250,000 or so distinct CDR3 sequences listed, over 3% were seen once. This receptor was identified in a man younger than 35 who received the YFV17D yellow fever vaccine. V and J are TRBV14 and TRBJ1-6, with D possibly TRBD1 on 6 matching bases. Sequenced here: PBMCs, sampled 15 days after the yellow fever booster vaccination. Here the CDR3 reads CASRRQGNSPLHF. The CDR3 coding sequence is TGTGCCAGCAGGAGGCAGGGGAATTCACCCCTCCACTTT.